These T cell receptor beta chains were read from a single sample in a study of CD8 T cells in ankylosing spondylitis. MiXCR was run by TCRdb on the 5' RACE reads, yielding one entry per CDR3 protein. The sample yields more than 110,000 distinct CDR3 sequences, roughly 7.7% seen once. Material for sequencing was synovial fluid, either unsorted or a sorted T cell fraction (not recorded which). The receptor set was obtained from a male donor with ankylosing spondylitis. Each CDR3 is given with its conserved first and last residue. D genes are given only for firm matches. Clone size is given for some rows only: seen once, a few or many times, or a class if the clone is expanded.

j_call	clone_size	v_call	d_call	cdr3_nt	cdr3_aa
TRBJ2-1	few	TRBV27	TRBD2	TGTGCCAGCAGTCCCTGGGGGGGGACCGGCGGAGGGGAGCAGTTCTTC	CASSPWGGTGGGEQFF
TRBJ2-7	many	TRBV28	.	TGTGCCAGCAGTCCAATGACGGAACCTCAGTACTTC	CASSPMTEPQYF
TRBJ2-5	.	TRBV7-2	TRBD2	TGTGCCAGCAGCCCCTACCTTGGGGGGGGAGGGGAGACCCAGTACTTC	CASSPYLGGGGETQYF
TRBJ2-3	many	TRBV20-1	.	TGCAGTGCTAGAGGGACACCGGGACAACGACACACAGATACGCAGTATTTT	CSARGTPGQRHTDTQYF
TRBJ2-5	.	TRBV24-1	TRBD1	TGTGCCACCAGTGATTTCCGACAGGGGGCCGAGACCCAGTACTTC	CATSDFRQGAETQYF
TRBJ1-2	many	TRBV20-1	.	TGCAGTGCTAGGAGCCCGGGGAACTATGGCTACACCTTC	CSARSPGNYGYTF
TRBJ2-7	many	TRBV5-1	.	TGCGCCAGCAGCTTGGTAGGCGGTCGGTCCTACGAGCAGTACTTC	CASSLVGGRSYEQYF
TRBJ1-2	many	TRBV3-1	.	TGTGCCAGCAGCCAAGAGGGGTCCTATGGCTACACCTTC	CASSQEGSYGYTF
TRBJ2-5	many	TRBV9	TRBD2	TGTGCCAGCAGCGTAGCCAGCGGGAGAGTGGGGGAGACCCAGTACTTC	CASSVASGRVGETQYF
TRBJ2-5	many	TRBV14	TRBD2	TGTGCCAGCAGCCAAGGGACTAGCGGGTTCTCCTGGGAGACCCAGTACTTC	CASSQGTSGFSWETQYF
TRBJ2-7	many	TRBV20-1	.	TGCAGTGGGCGGGGCTTCGCCTACGAGCAGTACTTC	CSGRGFAYEQYF
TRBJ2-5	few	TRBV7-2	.	TGTGCCAGCAGCTTAAGGAACCAGGGGACCCAGTACTTC	CASSLRNQGTQYF
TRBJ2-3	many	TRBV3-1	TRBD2	TGTGCCAGCAGCCGAGGACTAGCGGGAGAAACAGATACGCAGTATTTT	CASSRGLAGETDTQYF
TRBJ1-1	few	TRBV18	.	TGTGCCAGCTCACCGAACGGGGGTGGTACTGAAGCTTTCTTT	CASSPNGGGTEAFF
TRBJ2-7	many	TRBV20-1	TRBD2	TGCAGTGCTAGAGAAGCGGGAGTCCACGAGCAGTACTTC	CSAREAGVHEQYF